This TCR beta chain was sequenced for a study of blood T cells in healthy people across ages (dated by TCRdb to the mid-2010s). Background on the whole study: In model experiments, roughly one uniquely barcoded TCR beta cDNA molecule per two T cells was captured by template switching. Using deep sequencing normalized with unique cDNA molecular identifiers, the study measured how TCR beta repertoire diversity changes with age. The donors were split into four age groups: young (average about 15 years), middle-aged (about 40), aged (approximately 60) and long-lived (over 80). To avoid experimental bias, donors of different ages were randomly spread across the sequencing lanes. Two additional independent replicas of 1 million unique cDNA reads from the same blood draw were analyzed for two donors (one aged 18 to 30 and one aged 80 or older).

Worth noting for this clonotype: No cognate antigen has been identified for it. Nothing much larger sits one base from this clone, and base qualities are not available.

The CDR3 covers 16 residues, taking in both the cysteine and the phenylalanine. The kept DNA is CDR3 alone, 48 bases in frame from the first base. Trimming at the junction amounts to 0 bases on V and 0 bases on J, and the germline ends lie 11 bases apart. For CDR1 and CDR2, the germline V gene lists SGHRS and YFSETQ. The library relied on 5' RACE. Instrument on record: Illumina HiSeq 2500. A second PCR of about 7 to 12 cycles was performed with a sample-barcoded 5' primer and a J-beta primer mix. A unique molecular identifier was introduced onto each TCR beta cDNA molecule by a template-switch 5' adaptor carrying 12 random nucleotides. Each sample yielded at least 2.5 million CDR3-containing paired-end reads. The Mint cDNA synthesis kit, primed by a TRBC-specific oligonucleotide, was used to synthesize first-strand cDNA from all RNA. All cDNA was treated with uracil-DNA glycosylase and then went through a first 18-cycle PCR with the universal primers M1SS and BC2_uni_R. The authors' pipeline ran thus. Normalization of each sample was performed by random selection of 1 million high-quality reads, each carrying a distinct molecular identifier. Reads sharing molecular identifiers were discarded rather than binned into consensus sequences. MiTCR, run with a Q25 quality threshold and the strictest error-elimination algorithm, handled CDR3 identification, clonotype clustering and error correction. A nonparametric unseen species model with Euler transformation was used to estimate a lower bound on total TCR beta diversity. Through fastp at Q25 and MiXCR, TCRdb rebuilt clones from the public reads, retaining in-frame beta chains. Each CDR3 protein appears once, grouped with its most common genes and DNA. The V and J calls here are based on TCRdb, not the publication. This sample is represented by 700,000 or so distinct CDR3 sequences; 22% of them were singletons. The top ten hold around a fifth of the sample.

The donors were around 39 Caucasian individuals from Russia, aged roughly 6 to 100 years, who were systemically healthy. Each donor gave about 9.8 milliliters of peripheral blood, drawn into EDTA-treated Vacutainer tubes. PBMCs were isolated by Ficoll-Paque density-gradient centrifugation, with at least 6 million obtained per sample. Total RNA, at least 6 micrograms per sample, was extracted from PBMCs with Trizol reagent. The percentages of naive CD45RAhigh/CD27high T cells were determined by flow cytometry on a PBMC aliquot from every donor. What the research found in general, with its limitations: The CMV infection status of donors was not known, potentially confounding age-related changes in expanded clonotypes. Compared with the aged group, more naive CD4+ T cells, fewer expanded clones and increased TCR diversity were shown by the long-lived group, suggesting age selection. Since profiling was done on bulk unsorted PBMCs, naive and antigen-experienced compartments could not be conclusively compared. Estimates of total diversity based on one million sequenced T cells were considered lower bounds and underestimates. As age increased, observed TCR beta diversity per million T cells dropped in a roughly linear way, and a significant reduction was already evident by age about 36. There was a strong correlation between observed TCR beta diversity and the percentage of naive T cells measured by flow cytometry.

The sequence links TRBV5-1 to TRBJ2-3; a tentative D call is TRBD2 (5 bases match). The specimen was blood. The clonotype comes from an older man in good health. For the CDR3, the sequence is CASSLDGIPSTDTQYF. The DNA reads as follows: TGCGCCAGCAGCTTGGACGGGATACCTAGCACAGATACGCAGTATTTT. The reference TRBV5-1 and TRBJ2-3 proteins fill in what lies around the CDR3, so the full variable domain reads KAGVTQTPRYLIKTRGQQVTLSCSPISGHRSVSWYQQTPGQGLQFLFEYFSETQRNKGNFPGRFSGRQFSNSRSEMNVSTLELGDSALYLCASSLDGIPSTDTQYFGPGTRLTVL.